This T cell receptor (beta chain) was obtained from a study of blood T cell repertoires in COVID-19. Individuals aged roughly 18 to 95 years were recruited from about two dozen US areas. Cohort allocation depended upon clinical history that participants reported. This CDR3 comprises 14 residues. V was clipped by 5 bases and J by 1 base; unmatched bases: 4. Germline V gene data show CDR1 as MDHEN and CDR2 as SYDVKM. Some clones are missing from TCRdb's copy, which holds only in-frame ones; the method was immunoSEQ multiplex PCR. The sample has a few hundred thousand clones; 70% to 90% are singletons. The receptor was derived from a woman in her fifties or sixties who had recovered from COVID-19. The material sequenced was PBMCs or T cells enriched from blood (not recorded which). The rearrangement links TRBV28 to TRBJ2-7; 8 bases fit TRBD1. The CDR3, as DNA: TGTGCCAGCAGTGCAGGGGGCGCTTCCTACGAGCAGTACTTC. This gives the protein CASSAGGASYEQYF.